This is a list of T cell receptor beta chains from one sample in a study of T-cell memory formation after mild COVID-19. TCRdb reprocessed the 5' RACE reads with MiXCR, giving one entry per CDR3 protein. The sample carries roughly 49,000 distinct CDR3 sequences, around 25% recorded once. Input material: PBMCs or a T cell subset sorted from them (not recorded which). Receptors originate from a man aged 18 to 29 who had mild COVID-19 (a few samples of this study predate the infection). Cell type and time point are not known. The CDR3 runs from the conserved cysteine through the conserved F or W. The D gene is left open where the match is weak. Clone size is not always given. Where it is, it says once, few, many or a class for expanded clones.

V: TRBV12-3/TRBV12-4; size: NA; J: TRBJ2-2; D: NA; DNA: TGTGCCAGCATCGTTGGCATTTTTCGGAACACCGGGGAGCTGTTTTTT; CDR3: CASIVGIFRNTGELFF
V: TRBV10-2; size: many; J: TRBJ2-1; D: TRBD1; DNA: TGCGCCAGCAGTGACATTTCCGGGACAGGGATGGAAAATGAGCAGTTCTTC; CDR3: CASSDISGTGMENEQFF
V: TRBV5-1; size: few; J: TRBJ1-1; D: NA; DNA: TGCGCCACCCAGTATGGTCTAGAAGGGACTGAAGCTTTCTTT; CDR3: CATQYGLEGTEAFF
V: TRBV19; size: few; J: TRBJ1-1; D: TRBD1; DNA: TGTGCCAGTAGGACAGGGGGCAGGGACACTGAAGCTTTCTTT; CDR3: CASRTGGRDTEAFF
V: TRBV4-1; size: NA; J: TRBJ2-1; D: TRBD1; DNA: TGCGCCAGCAGCCGGGACAGCTACAATGAGCAGTTCTTC; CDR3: CASSRDSYNEQFF
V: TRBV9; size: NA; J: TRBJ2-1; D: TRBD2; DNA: TGTGCCAGCAGCGTAGGCCTAGCGGGGGCTGAGCAGTTCTTC; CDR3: CASSVGLAGAEQFF
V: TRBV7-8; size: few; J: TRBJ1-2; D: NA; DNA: TGTGCCAGCAGCTTAGAGGGGAGGGGAGATGGCTACACCTTC; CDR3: CASSLEGRGDGYTF
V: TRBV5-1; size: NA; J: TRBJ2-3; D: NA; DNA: TGCGCCAGCAGCTTGGAGCCGGGTTCCACAGATACGCAGTATTTT; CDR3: CASSLEPGSTDTQYF
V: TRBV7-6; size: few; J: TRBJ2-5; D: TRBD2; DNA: TGTGCCAGCAAAGAGCGGGGGGGCTTGGAAGAGACCCAGTACTTC; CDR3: CASKERGGLEETQYF
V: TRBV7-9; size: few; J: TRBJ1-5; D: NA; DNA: TGTGCCAGCAGCCAAGGGTTAGATCAGCCCCAGCATTTT; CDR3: CASSQGLDQPQHF
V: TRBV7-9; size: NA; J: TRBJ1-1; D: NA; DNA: TGTGCCAGCAGCTTTCCCGGGAACACTGAAGCTTTCTTT; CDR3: CASSFPGNTEAFF
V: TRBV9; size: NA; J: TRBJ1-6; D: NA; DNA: TGTGCCAGCAGCTCCCCAGGGAATTCACCCCTCCACTTT; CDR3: CASSSPGNSPLHF
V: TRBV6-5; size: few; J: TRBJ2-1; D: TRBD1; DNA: TGTGCCACCGGGACAGGGTCGGATGAGCAGTTCTTC; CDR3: CATGTGSDEQFF
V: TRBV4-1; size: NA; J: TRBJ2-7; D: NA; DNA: TGCGCCAGCAGCCAAGTGGAGACAGTAGACTACGAGCAGTACTTC; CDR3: CASSQVETVDYEQYF
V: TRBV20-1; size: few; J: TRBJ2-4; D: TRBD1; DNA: TGCAGTGCTATAGAACAGGGGATTGCCAAAAACATTCAGTACTTC; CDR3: CSAIEQGIAKNIQYF
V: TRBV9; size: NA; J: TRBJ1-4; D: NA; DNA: TGTGCCAGCAGCGTCGCAGGGGCAACTAATGAAAAACTGTTTTTT; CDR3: CASSVAGATNEKLFF
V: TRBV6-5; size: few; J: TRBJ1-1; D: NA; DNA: TGTGCCAGCAGTGGAACAATGAACACTGAAGCTTTCTTT; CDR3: CASSGTMNTEAFF
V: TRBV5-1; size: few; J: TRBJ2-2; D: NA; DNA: TGCGCCAGCAGCTTGCTAGGGGCCGGCGGGGAGCTGTTTTTT; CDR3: CASSLLGAGGELFF
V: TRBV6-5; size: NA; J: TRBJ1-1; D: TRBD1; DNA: TGTGCCAGCAGTTACTCCTCAGGGGGGAATACTGAAGCTTTCTTT; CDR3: CASSYSSGGNTEAFF
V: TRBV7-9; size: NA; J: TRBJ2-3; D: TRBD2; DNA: TGTGCCAGCAGCCTACAGCGGGGGGGGAAGAATACGCAGTATTTT; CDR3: CASSLQRGGKNTQYF
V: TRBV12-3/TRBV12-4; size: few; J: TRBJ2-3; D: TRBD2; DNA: TGTGCCAGCAGTTTTGGTGGGGGGGCAGATACGCAGTATTTT; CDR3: CASSFGGGADTQYF
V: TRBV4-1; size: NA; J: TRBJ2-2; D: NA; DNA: TGCGCCAGCAGCCGGGAGGGGACAGTGAACACCGGGGAGCTGTTTTTT; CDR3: CASSREGTVNTGELFF
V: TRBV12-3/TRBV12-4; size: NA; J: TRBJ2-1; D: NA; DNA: TGTGCCAGCACCGCTCGCGATCCGAACAATGAGCAGTTCTTC; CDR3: CASTARDPNNEQFF
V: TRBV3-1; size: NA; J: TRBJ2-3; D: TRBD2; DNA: TGTGCCAGCAGCCCCTGGACTAGAGAGCTAGATACGCAGTATTTT; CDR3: CASSPWTRELDTQYF
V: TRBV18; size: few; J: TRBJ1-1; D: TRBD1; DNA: TGTGCCAGCTCCGAAATTGGACAGGGGGGCGCTGAAGCTTTCTTT; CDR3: CASSEIGQGGAEAFF
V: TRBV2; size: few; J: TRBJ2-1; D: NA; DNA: TGTGCCAGCCTGACAGGATACAATGAGCAGTTCTTC; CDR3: CASLTGYNEQFF
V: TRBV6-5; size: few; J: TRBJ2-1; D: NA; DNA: TGTGCCAGCAGTTACTCGATATCCAATGAGCAGTTCTTC; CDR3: CASSYSISNEQFF
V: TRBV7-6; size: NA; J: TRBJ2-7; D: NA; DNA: TGTGCCAGCAGCTTATGGGGCCCGGGCTACGAGCAGTACTTC; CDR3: CASSLWGPGYEQYF
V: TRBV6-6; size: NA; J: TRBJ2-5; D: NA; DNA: TGTGCCAGCAGTCCTGGGGGGGCACAGGAGACCCAGTACTTC; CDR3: CASSPGGAQETQYF
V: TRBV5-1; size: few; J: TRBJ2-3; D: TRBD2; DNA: TGCGCCAGCAGCTTGCGGACTAGCGGGGGGGCCGAGGATACGCAGTATTTT; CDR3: CASSLRTSGGAEDTQYF
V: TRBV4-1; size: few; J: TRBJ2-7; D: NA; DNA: TGCGCCAGCAGCCCCCGTCAAGGGGGCTACGAGCAGTACTTC; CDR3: CASSPRQGGYEQYF
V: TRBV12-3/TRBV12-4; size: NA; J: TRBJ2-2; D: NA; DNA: TGTGCCAGCAGTTTAGAGGGAGCGAGCACCGGGGAGCTGTTTTTT; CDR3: CASSLEGASTGELFF